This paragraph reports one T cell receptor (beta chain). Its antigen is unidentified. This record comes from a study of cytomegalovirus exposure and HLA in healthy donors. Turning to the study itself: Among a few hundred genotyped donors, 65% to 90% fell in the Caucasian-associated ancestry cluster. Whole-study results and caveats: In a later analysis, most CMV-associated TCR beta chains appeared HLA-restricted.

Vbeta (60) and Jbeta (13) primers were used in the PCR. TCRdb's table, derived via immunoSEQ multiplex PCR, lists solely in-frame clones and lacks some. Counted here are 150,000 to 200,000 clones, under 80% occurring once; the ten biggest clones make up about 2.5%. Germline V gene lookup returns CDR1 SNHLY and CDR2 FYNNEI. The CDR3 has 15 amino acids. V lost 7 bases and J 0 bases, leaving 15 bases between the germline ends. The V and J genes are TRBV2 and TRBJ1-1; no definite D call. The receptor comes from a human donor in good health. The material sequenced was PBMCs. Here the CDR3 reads CASTKNPGMNTEAFF. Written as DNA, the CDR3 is TGTGCCAGCACTAAAAACCCGGGGATGAACACTGAAGCTTTCTTT.